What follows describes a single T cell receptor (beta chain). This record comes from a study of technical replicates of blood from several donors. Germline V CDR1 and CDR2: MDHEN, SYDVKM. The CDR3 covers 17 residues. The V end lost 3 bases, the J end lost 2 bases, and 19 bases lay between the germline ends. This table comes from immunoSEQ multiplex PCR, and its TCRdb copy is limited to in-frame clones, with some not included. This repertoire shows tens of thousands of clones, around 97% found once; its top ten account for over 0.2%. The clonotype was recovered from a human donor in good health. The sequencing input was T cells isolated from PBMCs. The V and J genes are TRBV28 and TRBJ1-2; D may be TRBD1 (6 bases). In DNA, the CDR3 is TGTGCCAGCAGTTTCGCCCCCCGGGCAGGGGCCAACTATGGCTACACCTTC. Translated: CASSFAPRAGANYGYTF.